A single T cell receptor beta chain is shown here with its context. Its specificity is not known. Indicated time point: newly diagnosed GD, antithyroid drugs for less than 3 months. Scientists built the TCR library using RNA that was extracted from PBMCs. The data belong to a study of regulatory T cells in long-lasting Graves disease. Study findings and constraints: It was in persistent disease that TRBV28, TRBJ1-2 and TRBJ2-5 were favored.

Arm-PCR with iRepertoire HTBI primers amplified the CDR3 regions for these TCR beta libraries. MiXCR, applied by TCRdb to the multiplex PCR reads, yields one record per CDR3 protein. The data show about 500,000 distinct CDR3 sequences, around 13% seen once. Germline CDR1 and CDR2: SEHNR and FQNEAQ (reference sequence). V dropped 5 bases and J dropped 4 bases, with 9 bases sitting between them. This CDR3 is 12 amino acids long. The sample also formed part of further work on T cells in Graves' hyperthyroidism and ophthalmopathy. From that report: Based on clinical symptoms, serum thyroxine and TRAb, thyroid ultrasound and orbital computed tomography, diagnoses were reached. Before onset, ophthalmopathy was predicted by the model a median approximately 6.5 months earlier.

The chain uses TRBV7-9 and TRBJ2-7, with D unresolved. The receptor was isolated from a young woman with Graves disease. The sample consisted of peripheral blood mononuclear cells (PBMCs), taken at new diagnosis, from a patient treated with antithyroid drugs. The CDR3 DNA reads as TGTGCCAGCAGCCCCCGTGAGTACGAGCAGTACTTC. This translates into CASSPREYEQYF.